Shown below are 18 T cell receptor beta chains from a single sample sequenced in a study of OX40 agonist ivuxolimab in advanced cancers. Generated by immunoSEQ multiplex PCR, the TCRdb table keeps only in-frame clones and is missing some. The data show some 26,000 clones, approximately 81% seen once. Here the sequenced sample was CD4+ or CD8+ T cells sorted from blood, taken in a trial of the OX40 agonist ivuxolimab. These receptors were collected from an adult with an advanced solid tumor such as melanoma, head and neck, liver or kidney cancer.

This chain uses TRBV7-2 with TRBJ1-1; D possibly corresponds to TRBD1 (5 bases). Trimming left V 5 bases short and J 11 bases short, with 18 bases between. Germline V gene sequence: CDR1 SGHTA, CDR2 FQGNSA. This CDR3 region has 13 residues. Written as DNA, the CDR3 is TGTGCCAGCAGCCCTGTTAAGGGATGGGACGCTTTCTTT. Translation gives CASSPVKGWDAFF. The complete variable domain, with remaining parts taken from reference TRBV7-2 and TRBJ1-1, reads GAGVSQSPSNKVTEKGKDVELRCDPISGHTALYWYRQSLGQGLEFLIYFQGNSAPDKSGLPSDRFSAERTGGSVSTLTIQRTQQEDSAVYLCASSPVKGWDAFFGQGTRLTVV.

This chain connects TRBV7-9 to TRBJ1-2, with TRBD1 as a possible D gene (5 bases). The germline gives CDR1 SEHNR, CDR2 FQNEAQ (reference sequence). The CDR3 consists of 16 residues. The V and J ends lost 4 bases and 2 bases respectively, with 17 bases between them. DNA of the CDR3: TGTGCCAGCAGCTCACGGTCGTTGGGGCTAAACTATGGCTACACCTTC. Protein: CASSSRSLGLNYGYTF.

The J gene is TRBJ2-5, the V gene TRBV7-9, with TRBD2 as a possible D gene (6 bases). Germline lookup yields CDR1 SEHNR and CDR2 FQNEAQ (reference sequence). Deletions cut 3 bases from V and 2 bases from J, with 10 bases between. The CDR3 has 14 residues. CDR3 amino acids: CASSLEGRQETQYF. Here the CDR3 DNA reads TGTGCCAGCAGCTTGGAGGGACGGCAAGAGACCCAGTACTTC.

This CDR3 reads CASSLATGTAYNEQFF. The CDR3, as DNA: TGTGCCAGCAGCTTAGCCACCGGGACAGCCTACAATGAGCAGTTCTTC. The V and J genes are TRBV11-2 and TRBJ2-1; 7 positions agree with TRBD1. Trimming took 1 base from V and 2 from J; bases not matched to a gene: 5. The CDR3 has 16 amino acids. Germline V CDR1 and CDR2: SGHAT, FQNNGV. Together with reference TRBV11-2 and TRBJ2-1, the CDR3 gives the full variable domain: EAGVAQSPRYKIIEKRQSVAFWCNPISGHATLYWYQQILGQGPKLLIQFQNNGVVDDSQLPKDRFSAERLKGVDSTLKIQPAKLEDSAVYLCASSLATGTAYNEQFFGPGTRLTVL.

This clone has only one observation. The chain joins TRBV5-6 to TRBJ1-2, with 8 nucleotides matching TRBD1. The length of the CDR3 is 14 residues. The germline V gene has CDR1 SGHDT and CDR2 YYEEEE. V trimming: 3 bases; J trimming: 5 bases; junction bases outside the gene matches: 6. Written as DNA, the CDR3 is TGTGCCAGCAGCTCCGCGACAGGGGAGTATGGCTACACCTTC. Protein sequence: CASSSATGEYGYTF.

This clone turned up a few times. DNA for the CDR3: TGTGCCAGCAGAGGACTAGCGGGAGGGCAATGGGAGCTGTTTTTT. It is translated as CASRGLAGGQWELFF. The rearrangement links TRBV2 to TRBJ2-2; 15 bases agree with TRBD2. Trimming at V came to 6 bases and at J to 9 bases, leaving 5 bases not matched to a gene. The CDR3 is 15 amino acids. Germline V CDR1 and CDR2: SNHLY, FYNNEI.

The chain couples TRBV7-3 to TRBJ2-1; no reliable D call. Germline CDR1 reads SGHTA; CDR2 reads FQGTGA. The length of the CDR3 is 14 residues. Deletions cut 6 bases from V and 1 base from J, with 10 bases between. The CDR3 DNA reads as TGTGCCAGCAGTTCCTCGGGTTCCTACAATGAGCAGTTCTTC. Amino acid sequence: CASSSSGSYNEQFF.

The chain employs TRBV27 and TRBJ2-7; 7 nucleotides align to TRBD1. Germline V lookup: CDR1 MNHEY, CDR2 SMNVEV (reference sequence). This CDR3 spans 15 amino acids. V dropped 2 bases and J dropped 0; count of bases not matched to a gene: 4. The DNA for the CDR3 is TGTGCCAGCAGTTTAAGTCGGGACAGCTCCTACGAGCAGTACTTC. Amino acids: CASSLSRDSSYEQYF.

The genes are TRBV27 and TRBJ2-2; no definite D call. Germline values: CDR1 MNHEY, CDR2 SMNVEV (reference sequence). The CDR3 consists of 13 residues. V gave up 3 bases and J gave up 6 bases, with 8 bases separating them. The CDR3 reads CASSFWAAGELFF. The DNA of the CDR3 is TGTGCCAGCAGTTTCTGGGCGGCCGGGGAGCTGTTTTTT.

The chain couples TRBV27 to TRBJ2-1, with TRBD1 identical over 7 bases. The V and J ends lost 4 bases and 10 bases, in that order; junction bases with no gene match: 4. The CDR3 extends over 12 amino acids. The germline V gene encodes CDR1 MNHEY and CDR2 SMNVEV (reference sequence). The DNA of the CDR3 is TGTGCCAGCAGTTCGACAGGGAGCGAGCAGTTCTTC. Residues: CASSSTGSEQFF.

This clone came up once. The chain recombines TRBV28 with TRBJ2-1; D is possibly TRBD1 or TRBD2 (6 bases each). CDR1 is MDHEN and CDR2 is SYDVKM in the germline V gene. V lost 7 bases and J lost 0, with 28 bases in between. The length of the CDR3 is 20 residues. The CDR3 sequence: CASTFGGRTGLGSSYNEQFF. CDR3 bases: TGTGCCAGCACTTTTGGGGGGCGCACAGGGTTGGGGAGCTCCTACAATGAGCAGTTCTTC.

Of note for this clone: This sample also contains other DNA sequences that code for the same CDR3. V and J are TRBV19 and TRBJ1-1; 8 nucleotides align to TRBD1. V lost 1 base, J lost 3 bases, and 1 base stayed unmatched. CDR1 is LNHDA, CDR2 SQIVND, per germline (reference sequence). The CDR3 loop spans 14 amino acids. CDR3 in DNA: TGTGCCAGTAGTATAGGACAGGGGTACACTGAAGCTTTCTTT. Translating it yields CASSIGQGYTEAFF.

The CDR3 sequence: CASSVGHPRGNQPQHF. CDR3 in DNA: TGTGCCAGCAGTGTGGGACACCCAAGGGGCAATCAGCCCCAGCATTTT. The chain carries TRBV2 and TRBJ1-5; a weak D match, TRBD1 (6 bases). Germline V gene sequence: CDR1 SNHLY, CDR2 FYNNEI. CDR3 size: 16 residues. V gave up 4 bases and J gave up 2 bases, with 15 bases separating them.

Note on this clone: This same CDR3 is encoded by further DNA sequences in the sample. This sequence joins TRBV5-6 and TRBJ1-1; possibly TRBD1 for D (5 bases). V lost 2 bases and J 3 bases, leaving 8 bases between the germline ends. The CDR3 covers 13 residues. Per germline, CDR1 SGHDT and CDR2 YYEEEE. The CDR3 coding sequence is TGTGCCAGCAGCTTAGGGACCCACACTGAAGCTTTCTTT. It encodes CASSLGTHTEAFF.

V and J are TRBV11-3 and TRBJ2-1; D is uncertain. The V gene's germline CDR1 is SGHNT and CDR2 YENEEA. The CDR3 covers 12 residues. Trimming took off 3 bases at V and 8 bases at J, with 8 bases between the two ends. DNA for the CDR3: TGTGCCAGCAGCTTGGTAAATGATGAGCAGTTCTTC. Protein product: CASSLVNDEQFF. Using reference TRBV11-3 and TRBJ2-1 for the parts outside the CDR3, the full variable domain is EAGVVQSPRYKIIEKKQPVAFWCNPISGHNTLYWYLQNLGQGPELLIRYENEEAVDDSQLPKDRFSAERLKGVDSTLKIQPAELGDSAVYLCASSLVNDEQFFGPGTRLTVL.

This clone has more than one count but fewer than ten. The V gene is TRBV5-8, the J gene TRBJ1-5; the match to TRBD1 covers 7 bases. CDR1 SGHTS and CDR2 YDEGEE come from the germline V gene. CDR3 length equals 15 residues. V shed 0 bases, J shed 4 bases, and the junction held 4 bases outside the gene matches. CDR3 DNA: TGTGCCAGCAGCTTGGGACAGGGATTGAATCAGCCCCAGCATTTT. This codes for CASSLGQGLNQPQHF.

This chain joins TRBV9 and TRBJ2-1, with TRBD2 identical over 10 bases. The CDR3 runs 17 residues. Looked up from germline, CDR1 is SGDLS and CDR2 is YYNGEE. After removal of 1 base from V and 3 bases from J, the junction contained 7 bases not matched to a gene. Here the CDR3 reads CASSVSPGLAIYNEQFF. In nucleotides, the CDR3 is TGTGCCAGCAGCGTATCCCCGGGACTAGCGATCTACAATGAGCAGTTCTTC. Using reference TRBV9 and TRBJ2-1 for the parts outside the CDR3, the full variable domain is DSGVTQTPKHLITATGQRVTLRCSPRSGDLSVYWYQQSLDQGLQFLIQYYNGEERAKGNILERFSAQQFPDLHSELNLSSLELGDSALYFCASSVSPGLAIYNEQFFGPGTRLTVL.

The chain uses TRBV6-5 and TRBJ2-5; 11 nucleotides line up with TRBD2. Germline CDR1 MNHEY, CDR2 SVGAGI. After removal of 1 base from V and 5 bases from J, the junction contained 6 bases not matched to a gene. The CDR3 contains 16 residues. CDR3 coding DNA: TGTGCCAGCAGTTACTTCGGTAGCGGGGGGGGCGAGACCCAGTACTTC. It specifies CASSYFGSGGGETQYF.